This note documents a single TCR beta chain sequence. These data come from a study of T-cell reconstitution after alpha-beta-depleted transplantation in children. The V end was cut by 2 bases, the J end by 2 bases, with 13 bases between. The V gene's germline CDR1 is SQVTM and CDR2 ANQGSEA. This CDR3 region has 14 residues. Using unique molecular identifiers, the investigators prepared the TCRbeta library. TCRdb ran MiXCR on the PCR reads and lists one entry per CDR3 protein. The repertoire holds about half a million distinct CDR3 sequences, under 15% seen once, with around 5.8% in the top ten. This sequence originates from a human donor who donated a stem cell graft to a child with combined immunodeficiency. Sequencing was performed on PBMCs from the stem cell graft donor, taken from the stem cell graft. The chain is built from TRBV29-1 and TRBJ2-7; TRBD1 is a possible D gene (5 bases). This CDR3 is CSVERQGYPYEQYF. The CDR3 DNA is TGCAGCGTTGAAAGGCAGGGATATCCCTACGAGCAGTACTTC.